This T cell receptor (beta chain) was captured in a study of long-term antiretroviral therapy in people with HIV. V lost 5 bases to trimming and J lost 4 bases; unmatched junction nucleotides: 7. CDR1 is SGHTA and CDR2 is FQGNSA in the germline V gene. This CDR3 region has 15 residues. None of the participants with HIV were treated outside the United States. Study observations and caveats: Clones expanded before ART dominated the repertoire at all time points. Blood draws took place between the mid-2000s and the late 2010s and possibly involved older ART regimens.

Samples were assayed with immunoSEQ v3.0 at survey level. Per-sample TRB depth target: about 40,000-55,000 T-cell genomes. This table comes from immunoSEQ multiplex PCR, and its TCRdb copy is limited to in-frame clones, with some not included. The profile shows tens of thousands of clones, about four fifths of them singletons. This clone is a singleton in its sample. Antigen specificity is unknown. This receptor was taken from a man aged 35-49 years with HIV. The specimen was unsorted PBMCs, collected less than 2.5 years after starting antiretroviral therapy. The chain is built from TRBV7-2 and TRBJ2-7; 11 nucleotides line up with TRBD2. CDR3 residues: CASSDTSGSYYEQYF. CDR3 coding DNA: TGTGCCAGCAGCGACACTAGCGGGAGTTATTACGAGCAGTACTTC.